Reported below is one T cell receptor (beta chain). V was pared by 0 bases and J by 3 bases, with 11 bases between. Germline V gives CDR1 MNHEY, CDR2 SVGEGT. The CDR3 totals 15 residues. This specimen comes from a study of CD8 T cells in Susac syndrome. In blood CD8+ and CD4+ T cells, TCR beta underwent sequencing. The study used healthy donors as controls matched for age and sex. Negative magnetic isolation gave CD8+ and CD4+ cells; FACS enriched CD8+ TEMRA. Random hexamers were used to reverse transcribe an amount of roughly 0.5 to 1 ug RNA. The method of amplification for TCR beta CDR3 was immunoSEQ multiplex PCR, covering 54 Vbeta and 13 Jbeta. TCRdb used MiXCR to reprocess the immunoSEQ multiplex PCR reads, holding one entry per CDR3 protein. The sample has roughly 120,000 distinct CDR3 sequences; around 96% are singletons.

The clonotype was recovered from a human donor in good health. The sequencing input was CD4+ T cells from PBMCs. The chain has TRBV6-2 or TRBV6-3 and TRBJ1-1, with D unclear. This CDR3 reads CASSYSIRRDTEAFF. The CDR3 DNA sequence: TGTGCCAGCAGTTACTCAATCCGGAGAGACACTGAAGCTTTCTTT.